This TCR beta chain was observed in a study of blood T cell repertoires in COVID-19. Study summary: COVID-19 samples collected from the United States, Italy and Spain covered acute and convalescent phases.

Under the authors' procedure: Reference gene primers were amplified, and this amplification served to estimate nucleated cell counts. TCRdb keeps only in-frame clones here, not all; method: immunoSEQ multiplex PCR. For V, J and clone size, that table is used; D and trimming come from the DNA. The sample gives a few hundred thousand clones, approximately 86% of which show up once; approximately 5.3% is in the top ten. The CDR3 runs to 13 residues. V lost 5 bases and J 10 bases, leaving 14 bases between the germline ends. CDR1 is KGHDR and CDR2 is SFDVKD in the germline V gene. Those enrolled in Seattle joined during active infection and were followed longitudinally afterward.

The chain recombines TRBV24-1 with TRBJ2-1; perhaps TRBD2 as D (6 bases). The sequencing input was peripheral blood. This clonotype originated in a woman between 55 and 75 years old with COVID-19, enrolled during active disease. The CDR3 sequence is CATSATLATEQFF. The CDR3 nucleotides read TGTGCCACCAGTGCTACCCTAGCGACCGAGCAGTTCTTC.